This T cell receptor (beta chain) was identified during a study of glioma-infiltrating T cells. Study at large: About one million peripheral T cells were targeted at about 4.5- to 11-fold coverage.

CDR1 and CDR2 (germline): MNHNS, SASEGT. The CDR3 loop spans 13 amino acids. The iRepertoire nested amplicon-rescue multiplex PCR amplified TCR alpha and beta CDR3s from RNA. For one-step reverse transcription and amplification, roughly 100-400 ng of tissue mRNA or PBMC total RNA was used. Using its own MiXCR run on the multiplex PCR reads, TCRdb lists one record per CDR3 protein. This sample has fewer than 500,000 distinct CDR3 sequences, with more than 35% found just once. This clonotype was recorded a few times. The antigen is undetermined. One base away lies a much larger clone, so this may be a sequencing read error. Regarding the study as a whole: A blood CDR3 motif signature was depleted in highly divergent patients.

Material for sequencing was glioma tissue, nonneoplastic brain tissue, or PBMCs (not recorded which). The clonotype was recovered from a human donor with low-grade glioma or glioblastoma, undergoing nonglioma brain surgery, or in good health (not recorded which). V usage is TRBV6-1 and J usage is TRBJ2-7, with D perhaps matching TRBD2 (5 bases). The CDR3 spells CATRESVNYGQYF. The CDR3 DNA is TGTGCCACGAGGGAGTCGGTGAACTACGGGCAGTACTTC.